This TCR beta chain was sequenced in a study of human T cells and chemical hapten exposure. Across the study: Patients were given diphenylcyclopropenone on the scalp weekly across the roughly 25-week study.

Points from the study as a whole: Healthy people's immune response may differ from that of the donors, who had alopecia.

The time point denotes: pre-sensitization, week 0. The treatment: therapeutic diphenylcyclopropenone sensitization with weekly scalp DPC. Whole blood, unfractionated, served as the material for total RNA extraction. Patch tests were applied only after blood draws. This clonotype was found a few times. The antigen remains unidentified. V lost 0 bases and J 4 bases, leaving 13 bases between the germline ends. The CDR3 extends over 16 amino acids. Germline-derived CDR1 and CDR2 are SGHTA and FQGNSA. Authors' methods: Approximately 100,000 TCRs per sample was the median, with a range of about 20,000 to 690,600. MiXCR, applied by TCRdb to the RACE reads, yields one record per CDR3 protein. TCRdb's processing, not the authors' own work, is the source of the V and J calls. This repertoire shows under 40,000 distinct CDR3 sequences, approximately 10% found once; its top ten account for 27%.

The chain combines TRBV7-2 with TRBJ2-4; D is undetermined. The clonotype was recovered from a man aged 45 to 65 with alopecia areata. Some clones in this sample may be carry-over from other donors' samples. The sequencing here drew on whole blood, taken in connection with sensitization to the hapten diphenylcyclopropenone (DPC). The CDR3, as DNA: TGTGCCAGCAGCTTAGCGCACACCTTAATAAAAAACATTCAGTACTTC. Translation: CASSLAHTLIKNIQYF.